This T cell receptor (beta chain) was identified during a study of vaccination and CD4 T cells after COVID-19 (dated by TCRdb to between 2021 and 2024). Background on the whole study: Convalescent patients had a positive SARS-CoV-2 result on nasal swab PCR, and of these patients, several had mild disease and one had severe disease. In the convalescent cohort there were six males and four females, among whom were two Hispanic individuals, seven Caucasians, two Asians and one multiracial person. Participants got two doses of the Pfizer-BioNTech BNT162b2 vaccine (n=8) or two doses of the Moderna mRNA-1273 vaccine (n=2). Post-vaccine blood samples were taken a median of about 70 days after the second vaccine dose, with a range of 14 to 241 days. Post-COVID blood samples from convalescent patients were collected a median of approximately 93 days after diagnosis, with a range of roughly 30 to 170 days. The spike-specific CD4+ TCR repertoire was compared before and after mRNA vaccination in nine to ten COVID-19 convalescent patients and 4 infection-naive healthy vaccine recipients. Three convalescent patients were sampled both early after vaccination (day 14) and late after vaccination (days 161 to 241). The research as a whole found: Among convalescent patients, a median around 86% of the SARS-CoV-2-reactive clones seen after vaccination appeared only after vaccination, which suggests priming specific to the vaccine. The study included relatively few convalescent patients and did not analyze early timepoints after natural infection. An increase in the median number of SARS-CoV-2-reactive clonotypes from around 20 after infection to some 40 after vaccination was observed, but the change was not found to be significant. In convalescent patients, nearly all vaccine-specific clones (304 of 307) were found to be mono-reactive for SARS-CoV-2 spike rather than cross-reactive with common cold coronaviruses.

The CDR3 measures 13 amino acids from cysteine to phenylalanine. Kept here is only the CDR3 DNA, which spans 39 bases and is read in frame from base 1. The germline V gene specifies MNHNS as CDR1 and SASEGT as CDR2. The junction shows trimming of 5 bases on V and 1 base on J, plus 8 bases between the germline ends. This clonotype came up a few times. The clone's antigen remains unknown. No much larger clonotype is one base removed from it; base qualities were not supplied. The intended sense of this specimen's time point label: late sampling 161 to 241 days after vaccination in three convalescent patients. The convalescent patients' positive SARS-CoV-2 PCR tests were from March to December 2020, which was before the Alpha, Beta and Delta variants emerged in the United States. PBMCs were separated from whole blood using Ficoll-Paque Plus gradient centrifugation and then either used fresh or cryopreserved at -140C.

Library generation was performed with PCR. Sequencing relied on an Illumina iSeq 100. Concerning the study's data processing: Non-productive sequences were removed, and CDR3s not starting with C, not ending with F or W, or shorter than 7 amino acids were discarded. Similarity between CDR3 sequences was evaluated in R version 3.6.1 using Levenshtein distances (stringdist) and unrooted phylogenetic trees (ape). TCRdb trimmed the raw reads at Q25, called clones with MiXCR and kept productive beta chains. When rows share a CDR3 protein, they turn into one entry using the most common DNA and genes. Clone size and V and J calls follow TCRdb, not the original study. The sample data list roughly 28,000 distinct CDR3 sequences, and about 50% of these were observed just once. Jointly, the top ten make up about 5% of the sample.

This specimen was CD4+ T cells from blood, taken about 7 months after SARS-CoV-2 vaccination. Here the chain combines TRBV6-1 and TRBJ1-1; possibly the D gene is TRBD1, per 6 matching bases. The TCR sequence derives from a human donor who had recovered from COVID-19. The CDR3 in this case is CASSRTENTEAFF. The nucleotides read TGTGCCAGCAGTCGGACAGAGAACACTGAAGCTTTCTTT.